This T cell receptor beta chain was obtained from a study of T cell changes during pregnancy in multiple sclerosis. Profiled with immunoSEQ multiplex PCR; TCRdb holds only in-frame clones, not every one. The repertoire includes tens of thousands of clones, around 93% of them detected once, and 0.9% to 0.95% sits in the top ten. Germline values: CDR1 ENHRY, CDR2 SYGVKD. This CDR3 contains 15 residues. The V end lost 5 bases, the J end lost 0 bases, and 11 bases lay between the germline ends. This receptor was identified in a female donor with multiple sclerosis, enrolled in a pregnancy study. The J gene is TRBJ1-3, the V gene TRBV10-3; D remains ambiguous. This specimen consisted of peripheral blood, obtained before pregnancy. The CDR3 loop is CAISPLSGSGNTIYF. The CDR3 bases are TGTGCCATCAGTCCCCTCAGTGGCTCTGGAAACACCATATATTTT.